These 22 T cell receptor beta chains originate from one sample sequenced in a study of beta chain features in type 1 diabetes. Sequencing targeted expressed TCRB transcripts, as all isolated RNA had been reverse transcribed. Sequencing was performed with immunoSEQ multiplex PCR; in TCRdb, only in-frame clones are kept and a portion is missing. This sample has around 340,000 clones, with less than 9.5% found just once. The specimen was central memory CD4+ T cells from blood. Receptors were obtained from a woman under 30 in good health.

The sample holds many counts of this clone. The chain joins TRBV5-4 to TRBJ2-1; perhaps TRBD2 as D (5 bases). Germline V gene data show CDR1 as SGHNT and CDR2 as YYREEE (reference sequence). Trimming stripped 3 bases from V and 4 bases from J, with 14 bases between. The CDR3 covers 15 residues. CDR3 bases: TGTGCCAGCAGCTCACTTCGGACTCGTTACAATGAGCAGTTCTTC. Protein sequence: CASSSLRTRYNEQFF.

A few counts support this clone. The rearrangement joins TRBV7-2 to TRBJ2-2; tentatively, D is TRBD1 or TRBD2 (5 bases each). This CDR3 is 15 amino acids long. Trimming left V 5 bases short and J 0 bases short, with 10 bases between. In germline, CDR1 is SGHTA, CDR2 FQGNSA. This chain's CDR3 is CASSPLGANTGELFF. The CDR3 DNA follows: TGTGCCAGCAGCCCCTTGGGGGCGAACACCGGGGAGCTGTTTTTT.

The rearrangement links TRBV7-6 to TRBJ2-5; possible D gene TRBD2, 5 bases. The germline V gene encodes CDR1 SGHVS and CDR2 FNYEAQ. V lost 5 bases, J lost 4 bases, and 17 bases lay in between. The CDR3 runs to 15 residues. CDR3 DNA: TGTGCCAGCAGCCCCAACTCCGCGGCGGGAGAGACCCAGTACTTC. This gives the protein CASSPNSAAGETQYF.

The rearrangement links TRBV4-3 to TRBJ1-3; no definite D call. V shed 1 base and J shed 0 bases, with 7 bases lying between them. Germline V gene data show CDR1 as LGHNA and CDR2 as YSLEER. The CDR3 contains 15 residues. This CDR3 is CASSQADDSGNTIYF. CDR3 nucleotide sequence: TGCGCCAGCAGCCAAGCGGACGACTCTGGAAACACCATATATTTT.

This sequence joins TRBV11-1 and TRBJ2-7; 7 nucleotides align to TRBD1. Germline values: CDR1 SGHAT, CDR2 FQDESV (reference sequence). This CDR3 region has 15 residues. J was trimmed by 4 bases and V by 1 base; bases with no gene match: 7. As DNA, the CDR3 is TGTGCCAGCAGCTTAGGTGGGACAGCTCAGTACGAGCAGTACTTC. It translates to CASSLGGTAQYEQYF.

The chain employs TRBV6-5 and TRBJ2-2; 7 bases match TRBD2. This CDR3 is built from 16 residues. The V segment lost 4 bases and the J segment 6 bases; nucleotides outside the gene matches: 11. Germline assignment: CDR1 MNHEY and CDR2 SVGAGI. The CDR3 here is CASSFKAGVPAGELFF. Here the CDR3 DNA reads TGTGCCAGCAGTTTTAAGGCGGGAGTTCCGGCCGGGGAGCTGTTTTTT.

This clone appeared many times. This rearrangement joins TRBV4-3 to TRBJ2-5, with D perhaps assigned TRBD1 or TRBD2 (7 bases each). CDR1 LGHNA and CDR2 YSLEER come from the germline V gene. Trimming removed 5 bases at V and 5 bases at J, with 18 bases between. This CDR3 comprises 15 residues. Here the CDR3 DNA reads TGCGCCAGCAGCTCAACGGGAGGCAGGGGGGAGACCCAGTACTTC. The encoded protein is CASSSTGGRGETQYF.

This clone was counted a few times. The rearrangement links TRBV2 to TRBJ2-5, with TRBD2 matching 7 bases. Germline trimming cut 5 bases from V and 3 bases from J; bases unmatched to any gene: 9. The CDR3 covers 15 residues. From germline, CDR1 is SNHLY and CDR2 FYNNEI. Written as DNA, the CDR3 is TGTGCCAGCAGTCGGGACTACCGAGGGGAAGAGACCCAGTACTTC. Translation: CASSRDYRGEETQYF. Using reference TRBV2 and TRBJ2-5 for the parts outside the CDR3, the full variable domain is EPEVTQTPSHQVTQMGQEVILRCVPISNHLYFYWYRQILGQKVEFLVSFYNNEISEKSEIFDDQFSVERPDGSNFTLKIRSTKLEDSAMYFCASSRDYRGEETQYFGPGTRLLVL.

V gene TRBV19 combines with J gene TRBJ2-5; D is uncertain. The CDR3 is 14 residues long. CDR1 and CDR2 from the germline V gene are LNHDA and SQIVND (reference sequence). V lost 6 bases and J 4 bases, leaving 15 bases between the germline ends. The CDR3 spells CASSPTFSGETQYF. Written as DNA, the CDR3 is TGTGCCAGTAGCCCGACGTTTTCGGGAGAGACCCAGTACTTC.

This clone was observed a few times. The J gene is TRBJ2-4, the V gene TRBV4-1; no clear D gene. Germline loops: CDR1 MGHRA, CDR2 YSYEKL. The CDR3 extends over 16 amino acids. Trimming removed 4 bases from V and 5 bases from J, with 18 bases in between. CDR3 sequence: CASSPGPPRTQNIQYF. CDR3 nucleotides: TGCGCCAGCAGCCCTGGCCCCCCCCGGACGCAAAACATTCAGTACTTC.

This clone showed up just a few times. The junction departs from germline at one end; a sequencing error may be responsible. V gene TRBV10-3 combines with J gene TRBJ2-6; TRBD1 matches 7 bases. This CDR3 comprises 17 residues. CDR1 and CDR2 from the germline V gene are ENHRY and SYGVKD. The CDR3 coding sequence is TGTGCCAGCAGTCCTCGACAGGGAAACTCTGGGGCCAACGTCCTGACTTTC. Protein: CASSPRQGNSGANVLTF.

In this sample, this clone turned up a few times. This chain connects TRBV7-6 to TRBJ2-1; 10 bases align to TRBD2. Germline lookup yields CDR1 SGHVS and CDR2 FNYEAQ. CDR3 size: 14 residues. Unmatched junction bases numbered 5, after V lost 5 bases and J lost 7 bases. The CDR3 nucleotides are TGTGCCAGCAGCGGAGCGGGAGGGCCGAATGAGCAGTTCTTC. It is translated as CASSGAGGPNEQFF.

This clone appeared a few times. CDR3: CASSPLGGLAASYEQYF. The CDR3, as DNA: TGTGCCAGCAGCCCCCTCGGGGGACTAGCGGCCTCCTACGAGCAGTACTTC. This sequence joins TRBV11-2 and TRBJ2-7, with 11 bases identical to TRBD2. This CDR3 has 17 residues. V lost 5 bases to trimming and J lost 0 bases; unmatched junction nucleotides: 9. The germline gives CDR1 SGHAT, CDR2 FQNNGV.

This clone was seen a handful of times. Other DNA sequences in this sample translate to the same CDR3. The V and J genes are TRBV4-3 and TRBJ2-6; D is ambiguous. V lost 0 bases and J lost 1, with 7 bases in between. CDR3 length: 16 residues. Germline V gene sequence: CDR1 LGHNA, CDR2 YSLEER. The CDR3 bases are TGCGCCAGCAGCCAAGACCCACCATCTGGGGCCAACGTCCTGACTTTC. Protein: CASSQDPPSGANVLTF.

This clone was observed a few times. V gene TRBV6-5 combines with J gene TRBJ2-7, with a tentative D call TRBD1 (6 bases). Trimming took 5 bases from V and 7 from J, leaving 15 bases between them. The CDR3 consists of 13 residues. Germline-derived CDR1 and CDR2 are MNHEY and SVGAGI. CDR3 nucleotides: TGTGCCAGCAGTCGCCCGGACAGTGGGGAGCAGTACTTC. Encoded protein: CASSRPDSGEQYF.

This clone occurred a few times. The genes are TRBV18 and TRBJ1-1; 7 bases map to TRBD1. CDR3 length: 13 amino acids. The germline gives CDR1 KGHSH, CDR2 LQKENI. V shed 6 bases, J shed 8 bases, and the junction held 9 bases outside the gene matches. CDR3 DNA sequence: TGTGCCAGCTCGCCCGCTCGACAGGGAGAAGCTTTCTTT. Residues: CASSPARQGEAFF. Using reference TRBV18 and TRBJ1-1 for the parts outside the CDR3, the full variable domain is NAGVMQNPRHLVRRRGQEARLRCSPMKGHSHVYWYRQLPEEGLKFMVYLQKENIIDESGMPKERFSAEFPKEGPSILRIQQVVRGDSAAYFCASSPARQGEAFFGQGTRLTVV.

The rearrangement links TRBV18 to TRBJ2-2, with 11 nucleotides matching TRBD2. The CDR3 loop spans 18 amino acids. Germline-derived CDR1 and CDR2 are KGHSH and LQKENI. Trimming removed 2 bases from V and 0 bases from J; junction bases left unmatched: 5. The CDR3 DNA reads TGTGCCAGCTCACCAACTAGCGGGAGTATGACGAACACCGGGGAGCTGTTTTTT. The encoded protein is CASSPTSGSMTNTGELFF.

This clone has just a few counts. The rearrangement links TRBV7-9 to TRBJ2-5; D gene uncertain. V lost 1 base and J lost 0, with 0 bases in between. Per the germline V gene, CDR1 is SEHNR and CDR2 is FQNEAQ (reference sequence). The CDR3 length is 12 residues. This CDR3 reads CASSLDQETQYF. The CDR3 bases are TGTGCCAGCAGCTTAGACCAAGAGACCCAGTACTTC.

V gene TRBV28 combines with J gene TRBJ1-2; D remains ambiguous. Trimming cost V 7 bases and J 8 bases, with 11 bases left between them. The length of the CDR3 is 11 residues. The germline V gene has CDR1 MDHEN and CDR2 SYDVKM. CDR3 sequence: CASNYNSGYTF. CDR3 sequence (DNA): TGTGCCAGCAATTATAATAGCGGCTACACCTTC.

This clone was observed a few times. The rearrangement links TRBV6-1 to TRBJ2-5; weak D call: TRBD1 (5 bases). Trimming took off 4 bases at V and 2 bases at J, with 8 bases between the two ends. CDR1 MNHNS and CDR2 SASEGT come from the germline V gene. The CDR3 is 13 residues long. In DNA form, the CDR3 reads TGTGCCAGCAGTGGACAGACACAAGAGACCCAGTACTTC. Residues: CASSGQTQETQYF.

This clone has just a few counts. This chain connects TRBV4-3 to TRBJ2-1; TRBD1 agrees at 8 bases. The length of the CDR3 is 16 residues. The germline V gene has CDR1 LGHNA and CDR2 YSLEER. Trimming took 1 base from V and 6 from J; bases not matched to a gene: 8. CDR3 nucleotide sequence: TGCGCCAGCAGCCAAGCTCCCAGGGGGCGAGGCAATGAGCAGTTCTTC. This codes for CASSQAPRGRGNEQFF.

Worth noting for this clone: This may stem from a read error, because a much larger clone lies one nucleotide away. In the same sample, other DNA sequences code for this CDR3. J is TRBJ2-1 and V is TRBV7-2, with 9 bases fitting TRBD2. CDR3 length: 16 residues. Unmatched junction bases numbered 4, after V lost 1 base and J lost 3 bases. Germline V CDR1 and CDR2: SGHTA, FQGNSA. The DNA of the CDR3 is TGTGCCAGCAGCTTAGAGGCTAGCGGGATCTACAATGAGCAGTTCTTC. Translating gives CASSLEASGIYNEQFF. Full variable domain (remainder filled in from reference TRBV7-2 and TRBJ2-1): GAGVSQSPSNKVTEKGKDVELRCDPISGHTALYWYRQSLGQGLEFLIYFQGNSAPDKSGLPSDRFSAERTGGSVSTLTIQRTQQEDSAVYLCASSLEASGIYNEQFFGPGTRLTVL.